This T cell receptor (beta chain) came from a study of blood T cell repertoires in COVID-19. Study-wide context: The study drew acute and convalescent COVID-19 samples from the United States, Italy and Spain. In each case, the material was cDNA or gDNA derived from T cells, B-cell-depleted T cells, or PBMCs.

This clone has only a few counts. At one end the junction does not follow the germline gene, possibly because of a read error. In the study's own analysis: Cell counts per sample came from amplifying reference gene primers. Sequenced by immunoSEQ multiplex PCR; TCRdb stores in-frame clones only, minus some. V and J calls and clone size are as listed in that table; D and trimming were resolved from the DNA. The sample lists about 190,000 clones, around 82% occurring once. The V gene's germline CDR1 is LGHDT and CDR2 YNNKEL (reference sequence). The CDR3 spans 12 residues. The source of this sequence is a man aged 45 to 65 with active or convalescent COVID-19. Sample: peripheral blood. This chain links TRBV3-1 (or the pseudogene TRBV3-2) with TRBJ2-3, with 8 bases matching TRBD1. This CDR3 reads CASSQEGTGGSF. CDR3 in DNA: TGTGCCAGCAGCCAAGAAGGTACAGGGGGAAGCTTT.